This TCR beta chain was identified in a study of cytomegalovirus exposure and HLA in healthy donors. Overall study context: A preliminary data release comprised roughly 85 million unique TCRs obtained from HLA-typed donors.

Primers included in the PCR were 60 Vbeta and 13 Jbeta primers. Here immunoSEQ multiplex PCR was the method, and the copy in TCRdb shows in-frame clones only, minus some. The sample carries around 300,000 clones, roughly 70% recorded once. Germline V gene data show CDR1 as LNHDA and CDR2 as SQIVND (reference sequence). The CDR3 has 18 residues. V shed 1 base and J 0 bases; nucleotides not matched to a gene: 4. The J gene is TRBJ2-6, the V gene TRBV19; 9 bases line up with TRBD1. This clonotype was obtained from a female donor in good health and CMV-seronegative. Sample: PBMCs. This CDR3 reads CASSIGQGGFSGANVLTF. CDR3 DNA: TGTGCCAGTAGTATAGGACAGGGGGGGTTCTCTGGGGCCAACGTCCTGACTTTC.